Presented here are 11 T cell receptor beta chains from one specimen sequenced in a study of blood T cell repertoires in COVID-19. Only in-frame clones appear in the TCRdb table, and some are missing; sequencing was by immunoSEQ multiplex PCR. Altogether more than 150,000 clones are present, more than 75% being singletons, with the ten largest covering approximately 6.5%. Sequenced: PBMCs or T cells enriched from blood (not recorded which). These receptors came from a woman in her 50s who had recovered from COVID-19.

The gene calls are TRBV12-3 or TRBV12-4 and TRBJ1-2; D unclear. V dropped 2 bases and J dropped 2 bases, with 6 bases sitting between them. This CDR3 has 13 amino acids. The CDR3 DNA is TGTGCCAGCAGTTTAAACGGGAACTATGGCTACACCTTC. Translation: CASSLNGNYGYTF.

The chain links TRBV21-1 to TRBJ1-6; the D segment call TRBD1 is taken from the table without a DNA check. TRBV21-1 constitutes a pseudogene. The CDR3 is 17 amino acids. Here the CDR3 reads CASSNKTLTGFSSPLHF. For the CDR3, the DNA is TGTGCCAGCAGCAACAAAACGTTAACAGGGTTTTCTTCACCCCTCCACTTT.

This chain uses TRBV30 with TRBJ2-3; 9 nucleotides align to TRBD2. Trimming took 8 bases from V and 6 from J; bases not matched to a gene: 12. Germline-derived CDR1 and CDR2 are GTSNPN and SVGIG (reference sequence). This CDR3 is built from 14 residues. The CDR3 DNA reads as TGTGCCCGCCAGGGACTAGCTAGTAGTGATACGCAGTATTTT. The encoded protein is CARQGLASSDTQYF. Using reference TRBV30 and TRBJ2-3 for the parts outside the CDR3, the full variable domain is SQTIHQWPATLVQPVGSPLSLECTVEGTSNPNLYWYRQAAGRGLQLLFYSVGIGQISSEVPQNLSASRPQDRQFILSSKKLLLSDSGFYLCARQGLASSDTQYFGPGTRLTVL.

This chain uses TRBV19 with TRBJ1-3; D remains unclear. V was trimmed by 1 base and J by 4 bases, leaving 14 bases between them. This CDR3 comprises 16 residues. Looked up from germline, CDR1 is LNHDA and CDR2 is SQIVND (reference sequence). The CDR3 nucleotides are TGTGCCAGTAGTATAGGCCCACTTACCCCCGGAAACACCATATATTTT. It yields the protein CASSIGPLTPGNTIYF. The full variable domain, completed using reference TRBV19 and TRBJ1-3, is DGGITQSPKYLFRKEGQNVTLSCEQNLNHDAMYWYRQDPGQGLRLIYYSQIVNDFQKGDIAEGYSVSREKKESFPLTVTSAQKNPTAFYLCASSIGPLTPGNTIYFGEGSWLTVV.

The chain links TRBV24-1 to TRBJ2-1, with a possible D match to TRBD1 (6 bases). Germline-derived CDR1 and CDR2 are KGHDR and SFDVKD. V dropped 12 bases and J dropped 9 bases, with 20 bases sitting between them. This CDR3 is built from 13 residues. In DNA form, the CDR3 reads TGTGCCTCGGGTCCCCCAGGGGCCGGTGAGCAGTTCTTC. Translation: CASGPPGAGEQFF.

The chain links TRBV5-1 to TRBJ2-2; 8 bases are a match to TRBD1. Germline CDR1 and CDR2: SGHRS and YFSETQ. The CDR3 loop spans 14 amino acids. V gave up 3 bases and J gave up 7 bases; unmatched junction bases: 5. CDR3 DNA sequence: TGCGCCAGCAGCTCGGACAGGGAAGGCGGGGAGCTGTTTTTT. This encodes CASSSDREGGELFF.

This chain joins TRBV19 and TRBJ2-7; TRBD1 might be the D (6 bases). CDR1 is LNHDA and CDR2 is SQIVND in the germline V gene (reference sequence). The CDR3 consists of 14 residues. V was cut by 4 bases and J by 2 bases, with 12 bases left in between. CDR3: CASSRTVGAYEQYF. The CDR3 coding sequence is TGTGCCAGTAGTAGGACAGTTGGGGCCTACGAGCAGTACTTC.

This sequence joins TRBV10-1 and TRBJ2-7; 8 nucleotides line up with TRBD1. The CDR3 has 16 amino acids. Germline trimming cut 3 bases from V and 3 bases from J; bases unmatched to any gene: 10. Germline V gene data show CDR1 as WNHNN and CDR2 as SYGVQD (reference sequence). Here the CDR3 reads CASSDLGSTGVYEQYF. CDR3 DNA: TGCGCCAGCAGTGATCTCGGGTCGACAGGGGTCTACGAGCAGTACTTC.

This chain uses TRBV18 with TRBJ1-1; 8 nucleotides line up with TRBD1. CDR3 size: 16 residues. With 6 bases clipped from V and 4 bases from J, the junction kept 13 bases outside the gene matches. The germline V gene encodes CDR1 KGHSH and CDR2 LQKENI. CDR3 loop: CASSRSADRGGTEAFF. The CDR3 bases are TGTGCCAGCTCCAGAAGTGCCGACAGGGGCGGCACTGAAGCTTTCTTT.

This chain's CDR3 is CASSSLTPLHF. The CDR3 DNA reads TGTGCCAGCAGTTCCCTTACACCCCTCCACTTT. The gene calls are TRBV28 and TRBJ1-6; D unclear. The germline V gene encodes CDR1 MDHEN and CDR2 SYDVKM. The V end lost 4 bases, the J end lost 11 bases, and 6 bases lay between the germline ends. This CDR3 is built from 11 residues.

The V gene is TRBV4-1, the J gene TRBJ2-7; a possible D gene is TRBD1 (6 bases). The V and J ends lost 4 bases and 0 bases respectively, with 10 bases between them. CDR1 is MGHRA, CDR2 YSYEKL, per germline. The CDR3 is 14 residues long. The CDR3 region is CASSPGHNSYEQYF. CDR3 nucleotide sequence: TGCGCCAGCAGCCCGGGACACAACTCCTACGAGCAGTACTTC.